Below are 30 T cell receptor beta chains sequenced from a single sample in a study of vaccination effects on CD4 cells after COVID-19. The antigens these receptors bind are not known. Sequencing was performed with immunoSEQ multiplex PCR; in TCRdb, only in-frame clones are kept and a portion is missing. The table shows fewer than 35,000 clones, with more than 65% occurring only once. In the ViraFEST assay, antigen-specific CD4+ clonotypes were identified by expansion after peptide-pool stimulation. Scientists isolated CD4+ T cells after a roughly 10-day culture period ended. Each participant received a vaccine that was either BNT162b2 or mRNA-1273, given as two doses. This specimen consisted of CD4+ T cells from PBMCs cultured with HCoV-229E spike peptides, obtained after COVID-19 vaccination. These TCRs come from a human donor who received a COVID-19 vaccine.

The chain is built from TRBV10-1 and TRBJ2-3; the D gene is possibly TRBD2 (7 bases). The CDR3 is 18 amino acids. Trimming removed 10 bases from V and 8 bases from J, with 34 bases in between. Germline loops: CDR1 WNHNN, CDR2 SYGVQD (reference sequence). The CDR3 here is CATRGHTRRGGRTSTQYF. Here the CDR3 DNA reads TGCGCCACTAGGGGACACACCCGGCGGGGCGGGAGAACAAGTACGCAGTATTTT.

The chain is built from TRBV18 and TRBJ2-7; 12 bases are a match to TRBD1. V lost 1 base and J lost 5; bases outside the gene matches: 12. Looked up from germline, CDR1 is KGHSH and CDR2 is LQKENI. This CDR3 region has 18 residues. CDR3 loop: CASSPRAPGQGASNEQYF. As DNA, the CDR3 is TGTGCCAGCTCACCACGGGCCCCGGGACAGGGGGCCTCTAACGAGCAGTACTTC.

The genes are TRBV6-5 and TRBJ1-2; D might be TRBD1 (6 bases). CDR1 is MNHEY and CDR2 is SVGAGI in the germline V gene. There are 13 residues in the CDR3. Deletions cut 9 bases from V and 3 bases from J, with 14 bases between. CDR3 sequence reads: CASGGGGHYGYTF. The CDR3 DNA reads TGTGCCAGTGGTGGGGGGGGCCACTATGGCTACACCTTC.

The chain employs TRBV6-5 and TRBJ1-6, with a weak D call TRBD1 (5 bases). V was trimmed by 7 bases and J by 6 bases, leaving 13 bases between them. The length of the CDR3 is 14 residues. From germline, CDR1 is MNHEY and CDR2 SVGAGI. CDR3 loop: CASIMGRTNSPLHF. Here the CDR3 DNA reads TGTGCCAGCATCATGGGACGGACTAATTCACCCCTCCACTTT.

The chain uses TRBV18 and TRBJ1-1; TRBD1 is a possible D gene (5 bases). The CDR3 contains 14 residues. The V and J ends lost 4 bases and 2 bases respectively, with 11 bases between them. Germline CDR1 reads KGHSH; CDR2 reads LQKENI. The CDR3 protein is CASSRDSQNTEAFF. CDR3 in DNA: TGTGCCAGCTCACGAGACAGTCAAAACACTGAAGCTTTCTTT.

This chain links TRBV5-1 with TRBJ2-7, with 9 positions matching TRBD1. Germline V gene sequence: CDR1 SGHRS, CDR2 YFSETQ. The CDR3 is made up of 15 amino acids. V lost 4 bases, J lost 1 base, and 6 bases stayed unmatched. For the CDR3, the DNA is TGCGCCAGCAGCAAGGGACAGGGAGGGTCCTACGAGCAGTACTTC. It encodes CASSKGQGGSYEQYF.

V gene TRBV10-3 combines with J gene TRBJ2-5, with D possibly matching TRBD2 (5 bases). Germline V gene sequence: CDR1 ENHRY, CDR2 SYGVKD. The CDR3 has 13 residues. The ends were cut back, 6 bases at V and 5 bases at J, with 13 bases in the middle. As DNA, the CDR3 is TGTGCCATCAGGACGGAGGTACGGGAGACCCAGTACTTC. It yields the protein CAIRTEVRETQYF.

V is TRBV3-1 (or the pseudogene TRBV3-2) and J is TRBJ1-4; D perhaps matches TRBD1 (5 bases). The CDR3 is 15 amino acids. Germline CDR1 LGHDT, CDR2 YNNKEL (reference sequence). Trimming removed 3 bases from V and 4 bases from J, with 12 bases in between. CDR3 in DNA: TGTGCCAGCAGCCAGCGTACGGGGGATAATGAAAAACTGTTTTTT. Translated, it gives CASSQRTGDNEKLFF.

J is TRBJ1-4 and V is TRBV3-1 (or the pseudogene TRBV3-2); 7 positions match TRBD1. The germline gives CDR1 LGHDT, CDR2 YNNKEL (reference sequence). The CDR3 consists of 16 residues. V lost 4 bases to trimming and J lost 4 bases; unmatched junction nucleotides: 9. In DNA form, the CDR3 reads TGTGCCAGCAGCCGACCTACAGGGGCCTTTAATGAAAAACTGTTTTTT. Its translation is CASSRPTGAFNEKLFF.

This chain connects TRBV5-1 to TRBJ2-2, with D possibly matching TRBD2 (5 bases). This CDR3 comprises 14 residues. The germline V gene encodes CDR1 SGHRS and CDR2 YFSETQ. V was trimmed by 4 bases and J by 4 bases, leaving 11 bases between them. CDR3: CASSGRTGTGELFF. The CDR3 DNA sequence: TGCGCCAGCAGCGGAAGGACTGGCACCGGGGAGCTGTTTTTT.

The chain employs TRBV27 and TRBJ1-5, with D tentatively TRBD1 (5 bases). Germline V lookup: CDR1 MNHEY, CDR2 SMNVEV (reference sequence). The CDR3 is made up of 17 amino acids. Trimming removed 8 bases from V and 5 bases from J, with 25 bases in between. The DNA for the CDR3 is TGTGCCAGCCGTCCCTGGAGCCTCCAAGACAGATATCAGCCCCAGCATTTT. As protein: CASRPWSLQDRYQPQHF.

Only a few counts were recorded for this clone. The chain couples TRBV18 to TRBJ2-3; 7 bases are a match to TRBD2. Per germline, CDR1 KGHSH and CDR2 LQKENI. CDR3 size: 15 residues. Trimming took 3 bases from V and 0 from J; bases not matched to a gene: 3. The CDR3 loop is CASSPRETSTDTQYF. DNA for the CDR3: TGTGCCAGCTCACCGCGGGAGACAAGCACAGATACGCAGTATTTT.

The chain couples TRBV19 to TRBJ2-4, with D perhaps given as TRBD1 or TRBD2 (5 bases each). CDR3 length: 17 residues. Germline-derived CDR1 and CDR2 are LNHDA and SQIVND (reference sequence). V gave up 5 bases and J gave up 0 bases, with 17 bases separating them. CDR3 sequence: CASSPRGTALAKNIQYF. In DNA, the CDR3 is TGTGCCAGTAGTCCGCGTGGGACCGCTTTAGCCAAAAACATTCAGTACTTC.

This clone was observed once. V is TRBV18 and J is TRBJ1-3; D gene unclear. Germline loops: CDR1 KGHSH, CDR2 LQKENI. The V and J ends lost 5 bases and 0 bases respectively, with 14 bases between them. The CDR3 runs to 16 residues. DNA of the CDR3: TGTGCCAGCTCAACGGCCCAGGCCAGCTCTGGAAACACCATATATTTT. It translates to CASSTAQASSGNTIYF. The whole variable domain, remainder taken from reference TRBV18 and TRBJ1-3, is NAGVMQNPRHLVRRRGQEARLRCSPMKGHSHVYWYRQLPEEGLKFMVYLQKENIIDESGMPKERFSAEFPKEGPSILRIQQVVRGDSAAYFCASSTAQASSGNTIYFGEGSWLTVV.

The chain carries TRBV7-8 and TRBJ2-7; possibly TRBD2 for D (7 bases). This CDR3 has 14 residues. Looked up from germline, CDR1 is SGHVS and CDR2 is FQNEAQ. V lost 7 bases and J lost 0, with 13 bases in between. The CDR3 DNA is TGTGCCAGCACTAGGGGGGGTAGCTCCTACGAGCAGTACTTC. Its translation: CASTRGGSSYEQYF.

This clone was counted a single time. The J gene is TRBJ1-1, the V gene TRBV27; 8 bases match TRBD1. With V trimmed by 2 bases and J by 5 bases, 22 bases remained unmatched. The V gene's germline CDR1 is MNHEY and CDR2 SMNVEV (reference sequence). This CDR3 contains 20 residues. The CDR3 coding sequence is TGTGCCAGCAGTTTAATCGGCAGGGGGCTATCGGGTTTGGTGGGAACTGAAGCTTTCTTT. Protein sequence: CASSLIGRGLSGLVGTEAFF.

The CDR3 DNA is TGTGCCAGCAGCTTAGATCAGTCGGGAGGGCCAAGCGGGGAGCTGTTTTTT. Translation gives CASSLDQSGGPSGELFF. V usage is TRBV11-3 and J usage is TRBJ2-2, with 8 bases fitting TRBD2. The ends lost 0 bases at V and 7 bases at J; junction bases unmatched: 10. Germline assignment: CDR1 SGHNT and CDR2 YENEEA. This CDR3 region has 17 residues.

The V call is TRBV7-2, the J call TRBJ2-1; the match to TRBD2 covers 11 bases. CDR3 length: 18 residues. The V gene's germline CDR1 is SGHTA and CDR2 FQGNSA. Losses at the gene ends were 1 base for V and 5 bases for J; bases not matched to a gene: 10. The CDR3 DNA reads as TGTGCCAGCAGCTTAGTGTTCCTAGCGGGGGGTATAAACAATGAGCAGTTCTTC. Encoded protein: CASSLVFLAGGINNEQFF.

The CDR3 DNA follows: TGTGCCAGCAGCGATGCGGGGACAGCTAAAAAGAGCTACACCTTC. This codes for CASSDAGTAKKSYTF. The chain combines TRBV25-1 with TRBJ1-2, with 7 bases identical to TRBD1. V lost 6 bases and J lost 9; bases outside the gene matches: 16. Germline V lookup: CDR1 MGHDK, CDR2 SYGVNS. The CDR3 extends over 15 amino acids.

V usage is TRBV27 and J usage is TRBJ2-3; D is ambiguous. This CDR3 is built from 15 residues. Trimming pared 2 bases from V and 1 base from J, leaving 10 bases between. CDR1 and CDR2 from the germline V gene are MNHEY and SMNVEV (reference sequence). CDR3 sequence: CASSLGQMGTDTQYF. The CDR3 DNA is TGTGCCAGCAGTTTAGGGCAGATGGGCACAGATACGCAGTATTTT.

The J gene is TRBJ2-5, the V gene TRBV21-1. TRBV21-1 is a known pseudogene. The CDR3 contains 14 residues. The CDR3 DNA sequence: TGTGCCAGCCCAACTGGGGGGCGCAGGGAGACCCAGTACTTC. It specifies CASPTGGRRETQYF.

CDR3 sequence (DNA): TGCGCCAGCAGCCAAGTGAAGGGGGCCTGGGAGACCCAGTACTTC. Translation gives CASSQVKGAWETQYF. This rearrangement joins TRBV4-1 to TRBJ2-5; 7 bases are a match to TRBD1. V dropped 1 base and J dropped 5; count of bases not matched to a gene: 7. The germline gives CDR1 MGHRA, CDR2 YSYEKL. This CDR3 region has 15 residues.

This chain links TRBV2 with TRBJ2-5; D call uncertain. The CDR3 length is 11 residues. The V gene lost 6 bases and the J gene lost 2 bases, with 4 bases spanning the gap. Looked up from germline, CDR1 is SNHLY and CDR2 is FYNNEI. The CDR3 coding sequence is TGTGCCAGCAGCGAGCAAGAGACCCAGTACTTC. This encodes CASSEQETQYF. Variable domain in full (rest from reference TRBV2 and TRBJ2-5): EPEVTQTPSHQVTQMGQEVILRCVPISNHLYFYWYRQILGQKVEFLVSFYNNEISEKSEIFDDQFSVERPDGSNFTLKIRSTKLEDSAMYFCASSEQETQYFGPGTRLLVL.

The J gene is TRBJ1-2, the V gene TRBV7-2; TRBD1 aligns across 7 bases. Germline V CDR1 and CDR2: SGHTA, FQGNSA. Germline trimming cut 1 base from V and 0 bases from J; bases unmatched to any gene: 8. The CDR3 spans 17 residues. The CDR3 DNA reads TGTGCCAGCAGCTTAGGACCCCGGGACAGAACTAACTATGGCTACACCTTC. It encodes CASSLGPRDRTNYGYTF.

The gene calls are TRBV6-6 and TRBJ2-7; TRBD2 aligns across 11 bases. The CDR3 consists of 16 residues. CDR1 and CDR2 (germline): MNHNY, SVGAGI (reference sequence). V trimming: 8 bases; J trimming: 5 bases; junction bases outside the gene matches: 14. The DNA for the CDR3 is TGTGCCAGCCTGGCGGCTAGCGGGGGGTTTGGGGACGAGCAGTACTTC. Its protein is CASLAASGGFGDEQYF.

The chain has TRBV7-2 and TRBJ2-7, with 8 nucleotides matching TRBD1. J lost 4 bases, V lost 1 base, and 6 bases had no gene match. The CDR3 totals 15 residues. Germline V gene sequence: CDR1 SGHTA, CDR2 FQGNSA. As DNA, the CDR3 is TGTGCCAGCAGCTTAGGGTCAGGGGGCGTTTACGAGCAGTACTTC. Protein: CASSLGSGGVYEQYF.

CDR3 coding DNA: TGTGCCAGCAGCTCCCGAACGACAGGGGGTGGCGAGCAGTACTTC. The encoded protein is CASSSRTTGGGEQYF. The chain employs TRBV7-6 and TRBJ2-7; 9 bases agree with TRBD1. V gave up 4 bases and J gave up 6 bases; unmatched junction bases: 10. The CDR3 is made up of 15 amino acids. From germline, CDR1 is SGHVS and CDR2 FNYEAQ.

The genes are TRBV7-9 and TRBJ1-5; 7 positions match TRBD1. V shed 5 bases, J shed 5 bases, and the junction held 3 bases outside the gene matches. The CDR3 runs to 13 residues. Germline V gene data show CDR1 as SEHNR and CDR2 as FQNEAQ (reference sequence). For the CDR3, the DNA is TGTGCCAGCAGCCTACAGGGGCATCAGCCCCAGCATTTT. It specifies CASSLQGHQPQHF.

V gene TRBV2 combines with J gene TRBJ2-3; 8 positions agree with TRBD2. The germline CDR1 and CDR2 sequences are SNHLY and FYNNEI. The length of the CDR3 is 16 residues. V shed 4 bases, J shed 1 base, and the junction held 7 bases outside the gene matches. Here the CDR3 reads CASSARASGRTDTQYF. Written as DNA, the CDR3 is TGTGCCAGCAGTGCCCGGGCTAGCGGGCGCACAGATACGCAGTATTTT.

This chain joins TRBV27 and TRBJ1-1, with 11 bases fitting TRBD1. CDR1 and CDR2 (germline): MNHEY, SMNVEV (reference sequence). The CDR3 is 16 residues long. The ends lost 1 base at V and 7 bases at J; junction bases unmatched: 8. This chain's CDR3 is CASSLYGQGASSEAFF. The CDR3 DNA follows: TGTGCCAGCAGTTTATATGGACAGGGGGCATCAAGTGAAGCTTTCTTT.